This T cell receptor beta chain was recorded in a study of blood T cell repertoires in COVID-19. CDR1 KGHDR and CDR2 SFDVKD come from the germline V gene. The junction had 11 bases not matched to a gene; V was cut back by 5 bases and J by 2 bases. The CDR3 contains 17 residues. Measured with immunoSEQ multiplex PCR; TCRdb has only the in-frame clones, and not every one. The table records roughly 170,000 clones, roughly 89% of them present only once. The sequence came from a woman aged 70-85 years with COVID-19, enrolled during active disease. The sequenced sample consisted of peripheral blood. The J gene is TRBJ2-7, the V gene TRBV24-1; TRBD2 agrees at 10 bases. Here the CDR3 DNA reads TGTGCCACCAGTGGGGCTAGCGGGAGACATGGGACCTACGAGCAGTACTTC. It encodes CATSGASGRHGTYEQYF.